The 7 T cell receptor beta chains presented below share a single source sample, sequenced in a study of control samples from healthy donors and cancer patients. The protocol was immunoSEQ multiplex PCR, while the TCRdb copy is restricted to in-frame clones and leaves out a portion. The sample lists about 270,000 clones; about 80% were seen once. Sequencing input: PBMCs. The receptors here all came from an older woman with lung cancer.

This clone was picked up one time. The chain recombines TRBV5-5 with TRBJ1-3, with a possible D match to TRBD1 (6 bases). CDR3 size: 15 residues. Germline V lookup: CDR1 SGHKS, CDR2 YYEKEE (reference sequence). V was cut by 0 bases and J by 4 bases, with 11 bases left in between. CDR3 region: CASSLDRVAGNTIYF. CDR3 bases: TGTGCCAGCAGCTTGGACAGGGTCGCGGGAAACACCATATATTTT.

This clone was detected once. In DNA, the CDR3 is TGCGCCAGCAGCTTGGCCGGGACACTACAAGAGACCCAGTACTTC. It is translated as CASSLAGTLQETQYF. This chain links TRBV5-1 with TRBJ2-5; TRBD1 is a possible D gene (6 bases). The CDR3 has 15 residues. Germline assignment: CDR1 SGHRS and CDR2 YFSETQ. Trimming took 0 bases from V and 2 from J, leaving 11 bases between them.

The rearrangement joins TRBV4-2 to TRBJ2-3, with 7 bases matching TRBD1. From germline, CDR1 is LGHNA and CDR2 YNFKEQ. The CDR3 consists of 14 residues. Germline trimming cut 4 bases from V and 5 bases from J; bases unmatched to any gene: 6. The CDR3 DNA sequence: TGTGCCAGCAGCCTCGGACAGGCGGGAGATACGCAGTATTTT. This encodes CASSLGQAGDTQYF.

The gene calls are TRBV6-6 and TRBJ1-1, with D hard to call. Looked up from germline, CDR1 is MNHNY and CDR2 is SVGAGI (reference sequence). The CDR3 has 10 amino acids. The V gene lost 5 bases and the J gene lost 8 bases, with 6 bases spanning the gap. Here the CDR3 reads CASSAQEAFF. In DNA, the CDR3 is TGTGCCAGCAGTGCCCAAGAAGCTTTCTTT.

The J gene is TRBJ2-3, the V gene TRBV30, with TRBD2 matching 13 bases. V was pared by 0 bases and J by 1 base, with 10 bases of the junction left unmatched. Germline V gives CDR1 GTSNPN, CDR2 SVGIG (reference sequence). The CDR3 totals 19 residues. CDR3 sequence: CAWSVPTSGRVHGTDTQYF. The CDR3 bases are TGTGCCTGGAGTGTCCCCACTAGCGGGAGGGTTCACGGCACAGATACGCAGTATTTT.

The gene calls are TRBV5-1 and TRBJ2-1; 11 bases match TRBD2. J lost 8 bases, V lost 4 bases, and 11 bases had no gene match. Germline-derived CDR1 and CDR2 are SGHRS and YFSETQ. The CDR3 contains 16 residues. DNA of the CDR3: TGCGCCAGCAGCCTGGACGGGACTAGCGGTATCGATGAGCAGTTCTTC. It translates to CASSLDGTSGIDEQFF.

This clone was seen a single time. Within the sample, other DNA sequences also encode this same CDR3. The chain links TRBV5-1 to TRBJ2-7; the match to TRBD2 covers 7 bases. J gave up 1 base and V 0 bases, and 1 base lay outside the gene matches. Germline V gene data show CDR1 as SGHRS and CDR2 as YFSETQ. The CDR3 sequence is 14 residues long. CDR3 region: CASSLVGGSYEQYF. The CDR3 bases are TGCGCCAGCAGCTTGGTGGGGGGGTCCTACGAGCAGTACTTC.